The 28 T cell receptor beta chains below all came from one sample that was sequenced in a study of blood T cell repertoires in COVID-19. The table came from immunoSEQ multiplex PCR; TCRdb's copy has only in-frame clones and leaves some out. This repertoire shows about 70,000 clones, roughly 76% found once; its top ten account for 25% to 30%. Input material: peripheral blood. Receptors were obtained from a woman older than 75 with active or convalescent COVID-19.

V and J are TRBV5-5 and TRBJ2-1; the D gene is possibly TRBD2 (7 bases). The CDR3 contains 15 residues. The V end lost 0 bases, the J end lost 7 bases, and 14 bases lay between the germline ends. Germline CDR1 SGHKS, CDR2 YYEKEE (reference sequence). The CDR3 DNA is TGTGCCAGCAGCTTGGCCGGGGGGCCGGTTAATGAGCAGTTCTTC. This translates into CASSLAGGPVNEQFF. Looking up the rest from reference TRBV5-5 and TRBJ2-1 gives the full variable domain: DAGVTQSPTHLIKTRGQQVTLRCSPISGHKSVSWYQQVLGQGPQFIFQYYEKEERGRGNFPDRFSARQFPNYSSELNVNALLLGDSALYLCASSLAGGPVNEQFFGPGTRLTVL.

The V call is TRBV19, the J call TRBJ1-2, with 9 nucleotides matching TRBD1. After removal of 5 bases from V and 7 bases from J, the junction contained 5 bases not matched to a gene. The CDR3 has 13 residues. The germline V gene has CDR1 LNHDA and CDR2 SQIVND (reference sequence). The CDR3 sequence: CASSARDRVGYTF. The CDR3, as DNA: TGTGCCAGTAGTGCTCGGGACAGGGTTGGCTACACCTTC.

The CDR3 is CASTNPTGVPVQPQHF. The CDR3 coding sequence is TGTGCCAGTACCAACCCCACCGGGGTCCCTGTTCAGCCCCAGCATTTT. The chain combines TRBV19 with TRBJ1-5; no firm D call. This CDR3 contains 16 residues. V was shortened by 7 bases and J by 6 bases, with 22 bases between the two germline ends. Germline-derived CDR1 and CDR2 are LNHDA and SQIVND (reference sequence).

This chain links TRBV28 with TRBJ1-5; no firm D call. The CDR3 totals 12 residues. In germline, CDR1 is MDHEN, CDR2 SYDVKM. In DNA, the CDR3 is TGTGGGGTTTCGCGGGGTAATCAGCCCCAGCATTTT. Encoded protein: CGVSRGNQPQHF.

The chain joins TRBV11-2 to TRBJ2-5; 9 bases are shared with TRBD2. The CDR3 sequence is 14 residues long. The germline CDR1 and CDR2 sequences are SGHAT and FQNNGV. V shed 5 bases, J shed 4 bases, and the junction held 5 bases outside the gene matches. DNA of the CDR3: TGTGCCAGCAGCGCGCGGGGGGGAGGAGAGACCCAGTACTTC. It translates to CASSARGGGETQYF.

The chain joins TRBV7-9 to TRBJ2-5; TRBD2 matches at 11 bases. V was clipped by 3 bases and J by 0 bases; unmatched bases: 6. This CDR3 region has 17 residues. Looked up from germline, CDR1 is SEHNR and CDR2 is FQNEAQ (reference sequence). This chain's CDR3 is CASSFPGTSGHQETQYF. The CDR3 nucleotides are TGTGCCAGCAGCTTCCCCGGGACTAGCGGACACCAAGAGACCCAGTACTTC.

CDR3 sequence: CASSLGWGENTEAFF. The CDR3 nucleotides read TGTGCCAGCAGCTTAGGCTGGGGCGAGAACACTGAAGCTTTCTTT. The V gene is TRBV7-8, the J gene TRBJ1-1; tentatively, D is TRBD1 (5 bases). The germline V gene encodes CDR1 SGHVS and CDR2 FQNEAQ. The CDR3 is 15 residues long. V gave up 1 base and J gave up 1 base, with 10 bases separating them.

This clone appeared once. The DNA for the CDR3 is TGTGCCAGCAGTTACTTCGGGGGGCTTAATTCACCCCTCCACTTT. This gives the protein CASSYFGGLNSPLHF. The V and J genes are TRBV6-5 and TRBJ1-6; maybe TRBD1 (6 bases). In germline, CDR1 is MNHEY, CDR2 SVGAGI. The CDR3 has 15 amino acids. Trimming cost V 1 base and J 6 bases, with 10 bases left between them.

This clone was seen once. V and J are TRBV7-8 and TRBJ1-2, with 8 bases matching TRBD1. This CDR3 is 15 amino acids long. Germline V CDR1 and CDR2: SGHVS, FQNEAQ. The trim removed 5 bases at V and 5 bases at J, leaving 10 bases unmatched. CDR3: CASSLGQGEGYGYTF. CDR3 in DNA: TGTGCCAGCAGCCTCGGACAGGGTGAAGGGTATGGCTACACCTTC.

This chain uses TRBV7-2 with TRBJ2-1; D perhaps matches TRBD2 (6 bases). Per germline, CDR1 SGHTA and CDR2 FQGNSA. Trimming left V 2 bases short and J 4 bases short, with 18 bases between. This CDR3 contains 17 residues. The CDR3 nucleotides are TGTGCCAGCAGCTTACGGATCTCGGGACTGGGGTACAATGAGCAGTTCTTC. Translation gives CASSLRISGLGYNEQFF.

The chain uses TRBV19 and TRBJ1-5; 7 bases match TRBD1. CDR1 and CDR2 (germline): LNHDA, SQIVND (reference sequence). Losses at the gene ends were 7 bases for V and 6 bases for J; bases not matched to a gene: 9. The CDR3 loop spans 14 amino acids. This CDR3 is CASTLTGLSQPQHF. DNA of the CDR3: TGTGCCAGTACCCTGACAGGGTTAAGTCAGCCCCAGCATTTT.

This clone was picked up one time. V is TRBV6-1 and J is TRBJ2-7; 10 nucleotides line up with TRBD1. The CDR3 sequence is 15 residues long. With 6 bases clipped from V and 4 bases from J, the junction kept 9 bases outside the gene matches. Germline V gene sequence: CDR1 MNHNS, CDR2 SASEGT. CDR3 DNA: TGTGCCAGCAGGGACTCGGGACAGGGGAGATACGAGCAGTACTTC. Residues: CASRDSGQGRYEQYF.

This chain links TRBV4-3 with TRBJ2-1, with TRBD2 matching 11 bases. CDR1 LGHNA and CDR2 YSLEER come from the germline V gene. The CDR3 is made up of 18 amino acids. Unmatched junction bases numbered 8, after V lost 0 bases and J lost 4 bases. CDR3 loop: CASSQEHLAGGLYNEQFF. In nucleotides, the CDR3 is TGCGCCAGCAGCCAAGAGCACTTAGCGGGGGGGCTTTACAATGAGCAGTTCTTC.

This clone came up a few times. The CDR3 protein is CASSLVRPGRGKTEQYF. The CDR3, as DNA: TGTGCCAGCAGCTTAGTCCGACCTGGGCGGGGGAAAACCGAGCAGTACTTC. V gene TRBV7-8 combines with J gene TRBJ2-7; 7 bases map to TRBD2. Per germline, CDR1 SGHVS and CDR2 FQNEAQ. The CDR3 loop spans 17 amino acids. Trimming took 1 base from V and 6 from J; bases not matched to a gene: 15.

This chain connects TRBV24-1 to TRBJ2-7, with D perhaps TRBD2 (5 bases). CDR1 and CDR2 from the germline V gene are KGHDR and SFDVKD. Trimming pared 0 bases from V and 8 bases from J, leaving 13 bases between. The CDR3 runs 14 residues. The CDR3 bases are TGTGCCACCAGTGATTTGCGCACGCCCGGGAAGCAGTACTTC. As protein: CATSDLRTPGKQYF.

V is TRBV19 and J is TRBJ1-5; D is ambiguous. The length of the CDR3 is 13 residues. V was pared by 3 bases and J by 6 bases, with 9 bases between. Germline lookup yields CDR1 LNHDA and CDR2 SQIVND (reference sequence). The CDR3 protein is CASSILGFQPQHF. In DNA, the CDR3 is TGTGCCAGTAGTATTTTGGGCTTTCAGCCCCAGCATTTT.

This chain joins TRBV7-8 and TRBJ1-6; a possible D gene is TRBD1 (5 bases). Germline values: CDR1 SGHVS, CDR2 FQNEAQ. V dropped 4 bases and J dropped 5 bases, with 12 bases sitting between them. CDR3 length: 15 residues. The CDR3 here is CASSSLDRDNSPLHF. In DNA form, the CDR3 reads TGTGCCAGCAGCTCCCTCGACAGAGATAATTCACCCCTCCACTTT. Variable domain in full (rest from reference TRBV7-8 and TRBJ1-6): GAGVSQSPRYKVAKRGQDVALRCDPISGHVSLFWYQQALGQGPEFLTYFQNEAQLDKSGLPSDRFFAERPEGSVSTLKIQRTQQEDSAVYLCASSSLDRDNSPLHFGNGTRLTVT.

A note on this clone: At one end the junction does not follow the germline gene, possibly because of a read error. The chain employs TRBV7-7 and TRBJ2-5; 7 positions match TRBD1. The CDR3 loop spans 16 amino acids. The germline gives CDR1 SSHAT, CDR2 FNYEAQ (reference sequence). CDR3: CASSLTGDRSGETQYF. The DNA of the CDR3 is TGTGCTAGCAGCCTTACAGGGGACAGATCCGGAGAGACCCAGTACTTC.

V and J are TRBV21-1 and TRBJ2-3; the DNA was not compared with TRBD1, the D call given in the table. TRBV21-1 is given as a pseudogene. This CDR3 is built from 16 residues. DNA for the CDR3: TGTGCCAGCAGTGGAAAACCGGGACAGCACACAGATACGCAGTATTTT. Protein sequence: CASSGKPGQHTDTQYF.

V is TRBV4-3 and J is TRBJ2-7, with 7 nucleotides matching TRBD1. Germline V gene data show CDR1 as LGHNA and CDR2 as YSLEER. This CDR3 has 16 amino acids. Germline trimming cut 2 bases from V and 2 bases from J; bases unmatched to any gene: 9. CDR3 region: CASSQQGEAGPYEQYF. CDR3 in DNA: TGCGCCAGCAGCCAACAGGGGGAAGCAGGGCCCTACGAGCAGTACTTC.

This clone was detected once. The chain is built from TRBV11-2 and TRBJ2-3, with 9 positions matching TRBD2. The CDR3 is 15 amino acids. Germline-derived CDR1 and CDR2 are SGHAT and FQNNGV. The V segment lost 2 bases and the J segment 14 bases; nucleotides outside the gene matches: 14. CDR3 residues: CASSLHGSSGDRRYF. In DNA form, the CDR3 reads TGTGCCAGCAGCTTACATGGTTCTAGCGGGGATCGGCGGTATTTT.

The count of this clone is one. The gene calls are TRBV19 and TRBJ1-1, with 10 bases aligning to TRBD1. Germline V gene sequence: CDR1 LNHDA, CDR2 SQIVND (reference sequence). The CDR3 loop spans 14 amino acids. Trimming at V came to 1 base and at J to 4 bases, leaving 0 bases not matched to a gene. The CDR3 DNA is TGTGCCAGTAGTATAGGGACAGGGGGCACTGAAGCTTTCTTT. Its translation is CASSIGTGGTEAFF.

This chain links TRBV18 with TRBJ2-7; 9 positions agree with TRBD1. Trimming removed 3 bases from V and 2 bases from J; junction bases left unmatched: 5. The CDR3 has 15 residues. In germline, CDR1 is KGHSH, CDR2 LQKENI. CDR3 coding DNA: TGTGCCAGCTCACCGGGACAGGGTCGAACCTACGAGCAGTACTTC. Translation gives CASSPGQGRTYEQYF.

The rearrangement uses TRBV2 and TRBJ1-4; D might be TRBD1 (6 bases). The CDR3 totals 14 residues. Per germline, CDR1 SNHLY and CDR2 FYNNEI. V was cut by 4 bases and J by 5 bases, with 11 bases left in between. The CDR3 here is CASSGEDRNEKLFF. In nucleotides, the CDR3 is TGTGCCAGCAGTGGAGAGGACAGAAATGAAAAACTGTTTTTT.

The rearrangement joins TRBV19 to TRBJ2-2, with 10 positions matching TRBD1. Per the germline V gene, CDR1 is LNHDA and CDR2 is SQIVND (reference sequence). The CDR3 runs 14 residues. J lost 2 bases, V lost 8 bases, and 2 bases had no gene match. The CDR3 DNA is TGTGCCAGTTGGGACAGGGGAAACACCGGGGAGCTGTTTTTT. It is translated as CASWDRGNTGELFF. Filled out from reference TRBV19 and TRBJ2-2, the complete variable domain reads DGGITQSPKYLFRKEGQNVTLSCEQNLNHDAMYWYRQDPGQGLRLIYYSQIVNDFQKGDIAEGYSVSREKKESFPLTVTSAQKNPTAFYLCASWDRGNTGELFFGEGSRLTVL.

This chain joins TRBV10-3 and TRBJ1-2; tentatively, D is TRBD1 (6 bases). The CDR3 totals 15 residues. Per germline, CDR1 ENHRY and CDR2 SYGVKD. Between the trimmed V and J ends, which lost 0 bases and 5 bases, there was a span of 13 bases. The CDR3 coding sequence is TGTGCCATCAGTGAGTCTGACAGGTTGGGGTATGGCTACACCTTC. As protein: CAISESDRLGYGYTF.

The V call is TRBV5-4, the J call TRBJ1-4; D unresolved. Trimming took off 3 bases at V and 3 bases at J, with 9 bases between the two ends. Germline CDR1 reads SGHNT; CDR2 reads YYREEE (reference sequence). This CDR3 has 14 amino acids. The chain's CDR3 is CASSWRVANEKLFF. CDR3 nucleotide sequence: TGTGCCAGCAGCTGGAGGGTTGCTAATGAAAAACTGTTTTTT.

This chain joins TRBV18 and TRBJ2-3; TRBD1 is a possible D gene (6 bases). Trimming cost V 3 bases and J 2 bases, with 9 bases left between them. The CDR3 is made up of 14 amino acids. The germline V gene encodes CDR1 KGHSH and CDR2 LQKENI. CDR3 amino acids: CASSPRGDTDTQYF. DNA of the CDR3: TGTGCCAGCTCACCCAGGGGAGACACAGATACGCAGTATTTT.